This T cell receptor (beta chain) was sequenced for a study of control samples from healthy donors and cancer patients. Libraries were prepared by immunoSEQ multiplex PCR; TCRdb keeps only in-frame clonotypes and omits some of them. The table includes 130,000 or so clones, over 75% detected once. Germline trimming cut 4 bases from V and 5 bases from J; bases unmatched to any gene: 2. The CDR3 covers 13 residues. The chain uses TRBV12-3 or TRBV12-4 and TRBJ1-2; 9 bases match TRBD1. The sequence was obtained from a man in his fifties in good health. The material sequenced was blood. CDR3 nucleotides: TGTGCCAGCAGTTGGGGACAGGGATATGGCTACACCTTC. This encodes CASSWGQGYGYTF.